This T cell receptor beta chain was observed in a study of blood T cell repertoires in COVID-19. About the study: Researchers got acute and convalescent COVID-19 samples from the United States, Italy and Spain. Sample material is recorded as cDNA or gDNA derived from T cells, B-cell-depleted T cells, or PBMCs.

Methods used by the authors: Reference gene primer amplification gave nucleated cell count estimates. Sequenced by immunoSEQ multiplex PCR; TCRdb stores in-frame clones only, minus some. Clone size and the V and J calls come from that table; the DNA yielded D and trimming. The sample has 70,000 to 90,000 clones, around 81% seen once. There are 15 residues in the CDR3. Germline V gene lookup returns CDR1 SGHDT and CDR2 YYEEEE. V was trimmed by 4 bases and J by 0 bases, leaving 14 bases between them. The rearrangement uses TRBV5-6 and TRBJ2-7, with a weak D call TRBD1 (6 bases). The sample consisted of peripheral blood. The receptor comes from a human donor in a cohort sampled during active COVID-19. DNA for the CDR3: TGTGCCAGCAGCGAGACAGGACATAACTCCTACGAGCAGTACTTC. Translating it yields CASSETGHNSYEQYF. Together with reference TRBV5-6 and TRBJ2-7, the CDR3 gives the full variable domain: DAGVTQSPTHLIKTRGQQVTLRCSPKSGHDTVSWYQQALGQGPQFIFQYYEEEERQRGNFPDRFSGHQFPNYSSELNVNALLLGDSALYLCASSETGHNSYEQYFGPGTRLTVT.